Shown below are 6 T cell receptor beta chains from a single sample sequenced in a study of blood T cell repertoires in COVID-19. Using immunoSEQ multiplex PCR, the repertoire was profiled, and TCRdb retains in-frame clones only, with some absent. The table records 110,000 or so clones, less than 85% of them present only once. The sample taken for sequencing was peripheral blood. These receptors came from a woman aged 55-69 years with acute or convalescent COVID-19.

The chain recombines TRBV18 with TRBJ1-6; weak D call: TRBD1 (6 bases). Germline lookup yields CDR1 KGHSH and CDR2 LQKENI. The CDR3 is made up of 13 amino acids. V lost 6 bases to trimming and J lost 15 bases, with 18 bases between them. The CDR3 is CASSPDRTFHLHF. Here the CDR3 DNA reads TGTGCCAGCTCCCCAGACAGGACTTTTCACCTCCACTTT.

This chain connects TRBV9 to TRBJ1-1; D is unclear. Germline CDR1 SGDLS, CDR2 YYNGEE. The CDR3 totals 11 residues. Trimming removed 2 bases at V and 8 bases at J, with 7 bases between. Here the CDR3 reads CASSVAGEAFF. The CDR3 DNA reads TGTGCCAGCAGCGTGGCAGGCGAAGCTTTCTTT.

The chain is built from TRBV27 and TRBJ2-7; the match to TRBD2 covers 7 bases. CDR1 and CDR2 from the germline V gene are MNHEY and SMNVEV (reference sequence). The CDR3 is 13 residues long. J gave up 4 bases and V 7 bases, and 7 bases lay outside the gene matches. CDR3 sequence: CASKPSGGYEQYF. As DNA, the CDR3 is TGTGCCAGCAAGCCTAGCGGAGGGTACGAGCAGTACTTC.

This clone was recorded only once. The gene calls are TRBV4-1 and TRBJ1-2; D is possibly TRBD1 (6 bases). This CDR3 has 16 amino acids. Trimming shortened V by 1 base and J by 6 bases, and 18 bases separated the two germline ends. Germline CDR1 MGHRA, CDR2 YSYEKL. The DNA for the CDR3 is TGCGCCAGCAGCCAAGGTCCAGGGGCCGCAGGGGATGGCTACACCTTC. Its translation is CASSQGPGAAGDGYTF.

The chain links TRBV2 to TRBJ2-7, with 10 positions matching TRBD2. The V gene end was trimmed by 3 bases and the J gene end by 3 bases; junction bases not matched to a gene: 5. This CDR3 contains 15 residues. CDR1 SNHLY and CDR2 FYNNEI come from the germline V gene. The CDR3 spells CASSESSGGVYEQYF. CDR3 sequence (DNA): TGTGCCAGCAGTGAGTCTAGCGGGGGAGTCTACGAGCAGTACTTC.

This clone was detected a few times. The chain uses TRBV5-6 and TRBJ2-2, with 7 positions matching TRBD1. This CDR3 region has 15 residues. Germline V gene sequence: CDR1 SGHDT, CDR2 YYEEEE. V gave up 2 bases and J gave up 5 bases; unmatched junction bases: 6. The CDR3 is CASSFTGVGTGELFF. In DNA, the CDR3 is TGTGCCAGCAGCTTTACAGGGGTAGGGACCGGGGAGCTGTTTTTT.